These 28 T cell receptor beta chains were sequenced from one sample in a study of human T cells and chemical hapten exposure. TCRdb itself ran the RACE reads through MiXCR, one entry per CDR3 protein. The table has around 340,000 distinct CDR3 sequences, roughly 6.9% seen once. Noted time point: patch test 1, 2 weeks after DPC sensitization. The treatment was: therapeutic diphenylcyclopropenone sensitization with weekly scalp DPC. The source material was whole blood, sampled in connection with sensitization to the hapten diphenylcyclopropenone (DPC). These receptor sequences come from a woman under 30 with alopecia areata. Some clones in this sample may be carry-over from other donors' samples.

This chain joins TRBV20-1 and TRBJ2-7; TRBD1 agrees at 7 bases. V trimming: 5 bases; J trimming: 3 bases; junction bases outside the gene matches: 4. In germline, CDR1 is DFQATT, CDR2 SNEGSKA (reference sequence). CDR3 size: 12 residues. The CDR3 region has the DNA TGCAGTGCTCGGGACAGAGACTACGAGCAGTACTTC. Its protein product is CSARDRDYEQYF.

The chain is built from TRBV12-3 or TRBV12-4 and TRBJ1-5; tentatively, D is TRBD1 (5 bases). The length of the CDR3 is 13 residues. V was shortened by 5 bases and J by 4 bases, with 9 bases between the two germline ends. CDR3 protein: CASSTWGNQPQHF. The CDR3 DNA reads as TGTGCCAGCAGTACCTGGGGGAATCAGCCCCAGCATTTT.

The V and J genes are TRBV20-1 and TRBJ1-4, with D hard to call. Germline V CDR1 and CDR2: DFQATT, SNEGSKA (reference sequence). V was trimmed by 6 bases and J by 0 bases, leaving 11 bases between them. The CDR3 totals 14 residues. The CDR3, as DNA: TGCAGTGCGGCAAGCGCTACAACTAATGAAAAACTGTTTTTT. Amino acid sequence: CSAASATTNEKLFF.

This clonotype appeared many times. This rearrangement joins TRBV18 to TRBJ1-3; D is uncertain. The V gene lost 3 bases and the J gene lost 5 bases, with 11 bases spanning the gap. Germline V gene lookup returns CDR1 KGHSH and CDR2 LQKENI. This CDR3 contains 14 residues. The CDR3 reads CASSPEVGRNTIYF. CDR3 DNA: TGTGCCAGCTCACCGGAGGTCGGGCGAAACACCATATATTTT.

This clonotype has a count of ten or more. The V call is TRBV6-1, the J call TRBJ2-1; D is tentatively TRBD1 or TRBD2 (5 bases each). This CDR3 region has 15 residues. Trimming removed 4 bases from V and 8 bases from J, with 18 bases in between. From germline, CDR1 is MNHNS and CDR2 SASEGT. The CDR3 DNA reads as TGTGCCAGCAGTGGGAGTCGGGACGGTTACGATGAGCAGTTCTTC. Translation: CASSGSRDGYDEQFF.

This clonotype appeared many times. J is TRBJ2-1 and V is TRBV4-2; 12 nucleotides match TRBD2. The V gene end was trimmed by 4 bases and the J gene end by 5 bases; junction bases not matched to a gene: 3. The CDR3 contains 15 residues. Germline V CDR1 and CDR2: LGHNA, YNFKEQ. The CDR3 region is CASSLRLAGDNEQFF. As DNA, the CDR3 is TGTGCCAGCAGCCTCCGACTAGCGGGGGACAATGAGCAGTTCTTC.

This clonotype appeared a few times. J is TRBJ2-3 and V is TRBV10-3, with D maybe TRBD2 (6 bases). The CDR3 has 13 residues. V lost 3 bases to trimming and J lost 5 bases, with 9 bases between them. The germline gives CDR1 ENHRY, CDR2 SYGVKD. CDR3 region: CAISDQGGDTQYF. For the CDR3, the DNA is TGTGCCATCAGTGACCAGGGAGGAGATACGCAGTATTTT.

This clonotype was counted between two and nine times. The chain is built from TRBV7-2 and TRBJ1-1, with 7 bases lining up with TRBD1. V lost 6 bases to trimming and J lost 1 base; unmatched junction nucleotides: 5. The CDR3 is 14 residues long. Germline CDR1 and CDR2: SGHTA and FQGNSA. CDR3 amino acids: CASRLGQQNTEAFF. The CDR3 DNA reads as TGTGCCAGCAGACTGGGACAGCAGAACACTGAAGCTTTCTTT.

This clonotype has a count of ten or more. The chain has TRBV7-6 and TRBJ2-1, with D unclear. The CDR3 has 15 residues. Germline V gives CDR1 SGHVS, CDR2 FNYEAQ. The V end was cut by 2 bases, the J end by 4 bases, with 12 bases between. The CDR3 region has the DNA TGTGCCAGCAGCTTACAGCTGGGCGGTTACAATGAGCAGTTCTTC. Protein: CASSLQLGGYNEQFF.

This clonotype was detected ten times or more. The chain joins TRBV4-3 to TRBJ1-5; D ambiguous. Trimming left V 1 base short and J 6 bases short, with 7 bases between. The CDR3 has 13 amino acids. The germline V gene has CDR1 LGHNA and CDR2 YSLEER. The CDR3 sequence: CASSQAAGQPQHF. The CDR3 DNA sequence: TGCGCCAGCAGCCAAGCGGCAGGTCAGCCCCAGCATTTT.

This clonotype was observed a few times. The rearrangement joins TRBV5-1 to TRBJ1-4, with 11 bases fitting TRBD1. The germline gives CDR1 SGHRS, CDR2 YFSETQ. V was pared by 0 bases and J by 0 bases, with 1 base of the junction left unmatched. The CDR3 length is 17 residues. In DNA form, the CDR3 reads TGCGCCAGCAGCTTGGGGACAGGGGGCGCAACTAATGAAAAACTGTTTTTT. Translation gives CASSLGTGGATNEKLFF.

This clonotype was found once. The chain couples TRBV6-2 or TRBV6-3 to TRBJ2-3, with unresolved D. Germline CDR1 is MNHEY and CDR2 is SVGEGT. This CDR3 is built from 16 residues. V shed 3 bases and J shed 2 bases, with 15 bases lying between them. The CDR3 DNA reads TGTGCCAGCAGTTATAGCAGACTTCATCACACAGATACGCAGTATTTT. It is translated as CASSYSRLHHTDTQYF.

This clonotype was detected ten times or more. V is TRBV7-2 and J is TRBJ2-1; 12 bases fit TRBD2. Germline V lookup: CDR1 SGHTA, CDR2 FQGNSA. V shed 3 bases and J 10 bases; nucleotides not matched to a gene: 19. The CDR3 is 19 amino acids. The CDR3 bases are TGTGCCAGCAGCTTTCCACTCTCTTCTAGCGGGGGGGCCAGGGTGGAGCAGTTCTTC. Protein sequence: CASSFPLSSSGGARVEQFF.

The chain is built from TRBV6-2 or TRBV6-3 and TRBJ2-5, with TRBD1 as a possible D gene (5 bases). Germline CDR1 reads MNHEY; CDR2 reads SVGEGT. CDR3 length: 13 residues. The V and J ends lost 6 bases and 5 bases respectively, with 13 bases between them. CDR3 sequence: CASRETDRETQYF. The CDR3 bases are TGTGCCAGCAGAGAGACAGATCGGGAGACCCAGTACTTC.

V usage is TRBV6-2 or TRBV6-3 and J usage is TRBJ2-3; D is unresolved. Germline V CDR1 and CDR2: MNHEY, SVGEGT. CDR3 length: 15 amino acids. V lost 6 bases and J lost 1, with 14 bases in between. The CDR3 here is CASRRYTDGTDTQYF. The CDR3 bases are TGTGCCAGCAGACGATACACCGATGGCACAGATACGCAGTATTTT.

This chain joins TRBV2 and TRBJ1-2, with D perhaps TRBD1 (5 bases). The V gene's germline CDR1 is SNHLY and CDR2 FYNNEI. The V gene lost 6 bases and the J gene lost 8 bases, with 19 bases spanning the gap. The CDR3 totals 14 residues. DNA of the CDR3: TGTGCCAGCAGCGTCCAGGGTACCTCTGGGGGCTACACCTTC. This gives the protein CASSVQGTSGGYTF.

This clonotype has a count of ten or more. The rearrangement joins TRBV27 to TRBJ2-1; 9 bases are shared with TRBD2. With 4 bases clipped from V and 6 bases from J, the junction kept 4 bases outside the gene matches. This CDR3 spans 14 amino acids. The germline gives CDR1 MNHEY, CDR2 SMNVEV (reference sequence). CDR3 protein: CASSYAGGFNEQFF. In DNA form, the CDR3 reads TGTGCCAGCAGTTACGCGGGGGGGTTCAATGAGCAGTTCTTC.

The rearrangement links TRBV2 to TRBJ1-2; D is unclear. In germline, CDR1 is SNHLY, CDR2 FYNNEI. Trimming took off 6 bases at V and 4 bases at J, with 6 bases between the two ends. The CDR3 spans 11 residues. CDR3 DNA: TGTGCCAGCAGAGACCCCTATGGCTACACCTTC. It codes for CASRDPYGYTF.

The V gene is TRBV12-3 or TRBV12-4, the J gene TRBJ1-1, with 7 bases that match TRBD1. This CDR3 comprises 12 residues. The J segment lost 8 bases and the V segment lost 6 bases, leaving 6 bases of the junction unmatched. CDR3 in DNA: TGTGCCAGCAGCCTGGGACAGATAGAAGCTTTCTTT. Its translation: CASSLGQIEAFF.

The table lists this clonotype with a few counts. J is TRBJ2-4 and V is TRBV5-1; 13 bases align to TRBD2. Germline assignment: CDR1 SGHRS and CDR2 YFSETQ. The ends lost 3 bases at V and 0 bases at J; junction bases unmatched: 6. CDR3 length: 18 amino acids. CDR3 protein: CASSSGTSGTLAKNIQYF. CDR3 sequence (DNA): TGCGCCAGCAGCTCGGGGACTAGCGGGACCCTAGCCAAAAACATTCAGTACTTC. Drawing the rest from reference TRBV5-1 and TRBJ2-4, the complete variable domain is KAGVTQTPRYLIKTRGQQVTLSCSPISGHRSVSWYQQTPGQGLQFLFEYFSETQRNKGNFPGRFSGRQFSNSRSEMNVSTLELGDSALYLCASSSGTSGTLAKNIQYFGAGTRLSVL.

This chain connects TRBV7-3 to TRBJ1-2; D ambiguous. CDR1 SGHTA and CDR2 FQGTGA come from the germline V gene. V was cut by 5 bases and J by 0 bases, with 25 bases left in between. This CDR3 region has 19 residues. Here the CDR3 reads CASSDFALDGSFPNYGYTF. The CDR3 region has the DNA TGTGCCAGCAGCGACTTCGCCCTGGACGGGAGTTTCCCTAACTATGGCTACACCTTC.

This clonotype has just a few counts. This rearrangement joins TRBV7-3 to TRBJ1-5; no firm D call. The CDR3 contains 13 residues. Trimming shortened V by 2 bases and J by 6 bases, and 8 bases separated the two germline ends. The germline gives CDR1 SGHTA, CDR2 FQGTGA. The CDR3 loop reads CASSLDHFQPQHF. Written as DNA, the CDR3 is TGTGCCAGCAGCTTAGATCACTTTCAGCCCCAGCATTTT.

The sample holds a few counts of this clonotype. The V gene is TRBV5-1, the J gene TRBJ1-1; D is undetermined. Trimming cost V 2 bases and J 3 bases, with 8 bases left between them. Germline CDR1 and CDR2: SGHRS and YFSETQ. CDR3 length: 13 residues. The CDR3 region is CASSFRLDTEAFF. CDR3 bases: TGCGCCAGCAGCTTCCGACTGGACACTGAAGCTTTCTTT.

Ten or more counts support this clonotype. The V and J genes are TRBV12-3 or TRBV12-4 and TRBJ1-1; no firm D call. The CDR3 covers 12 residues. V was shortened by 2 bases and J by 7 bases, with 8 bases between the two germline ends. CDR3 sequence reads: CASSLNGVEAFF. The CDR3 DNA reads TGTGCCAGCAGTTTAAATGGGGTTGAAGCTTTCTTT.

The chain links TRBV14 to TRBJ1-2; 8 bases line up with TRBD1. The V segment lost 4 bases and the J segment 6 bases; nucleotides outside the gene matches: 7. CDR1 is SGHDN and CDR2 is FVKESK in the germline V gene. The CDR3 contains 14 residues. CDR3 sequence: CASSRLTGGDGYTF. DNA of the CDR3: TGTGCCAGCAGCCGCCTTACAGGGGGAGATGGCTACACCTTC.

This clonotype was picked up many times. The rearrangement links TRBV4-3 to TRBJ1-3; D perhaps matches TRBD1 (6 bases). The CDR3 is 17 residues long. The ends were cut back, 2 bases at V and 0 bases at J, with 14 bases in the middle. Germline-derived CDR1 and CDR2 are LGHNA and YSLEER. CDR3 DNA sequence: TGCGCCAGCAGCCAATACCGAGACAGGTCCTCTGGAAACACCATATATTTT. This sequence encodes CASSQYRDRSSGNTIYF.

The table lists this clonotype with many counts. This sequence joins TRBV6-2 or TRBV6-3 and TRBJ1-5, with no clear D. Germline V gene data show CDR1 as MNHEY and CDR2 as SVGEGT. The ends were cut back, 2 bases at V and 0 bases at J, with 5 bases in the middle. The CDR3 runs 14 residues. CDR3 loop: CASSYQTSNQPQHF. The CDR3 DNA sequence: TGTGCCAGCAGTTACCAGACTAGCAATCAGCCCCAGCATTTT.

The V and J genes are TRBV18 and TRBJ1-4; 7 nucleotides line up with TRBD1. The CDR3 extends over 15 amino acids. Germline trimming cut 5 bases from V and 3 bases from J; bases unmatched to any gene: 6. Germline loops: CDR1 KGHSH, CDR2 LQKENI. The CDR3 loop reads CASSAQGVPNEKLFF. In nucleotides, the CDR3 is TGTGCCAGCTCAGCCCAGGGGGTCCCTAATGAAAAACTGTTTTTT.